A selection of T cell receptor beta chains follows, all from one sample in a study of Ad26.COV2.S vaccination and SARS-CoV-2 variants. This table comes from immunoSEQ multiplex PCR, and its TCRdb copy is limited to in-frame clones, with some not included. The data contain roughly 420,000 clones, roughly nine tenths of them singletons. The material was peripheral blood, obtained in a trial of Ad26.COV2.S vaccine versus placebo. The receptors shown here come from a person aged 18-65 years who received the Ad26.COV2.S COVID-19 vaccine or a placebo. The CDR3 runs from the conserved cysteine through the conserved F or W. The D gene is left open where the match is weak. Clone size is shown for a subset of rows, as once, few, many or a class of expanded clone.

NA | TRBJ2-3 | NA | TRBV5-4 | TGTGCCAGCAACATTGGGGGCACAGATACGCAGTATTTT | CASNIGGTDTQYF
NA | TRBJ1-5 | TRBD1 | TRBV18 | TGTGCCAGCTCACCAGGACAGGTAATCGATCAGCCCCAGCATTTT | CASSPGQVIDQPQHF
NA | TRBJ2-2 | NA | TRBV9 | TGTGCCAGCAGCGTAGTGGATGCCGGGGAGCTGTTTTTT | CASSVVDAGELFF
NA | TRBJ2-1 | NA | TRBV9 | TGTGCCAGCAGCGCCCGCGGCGATGAGCAGTTCTTC | CASSARGDEQFF
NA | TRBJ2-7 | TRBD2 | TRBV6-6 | TGTGCCAGCAGGGAATTAGCGGGGGGGCGTTACGAGCAGTACTTC | CASRELAGGRYEQYF
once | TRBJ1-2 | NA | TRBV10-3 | TGTGCCATCAGTGAGTCGGGACGGAGTAATGATGGCTACACCTTC | CAISESGRSNDGYTF
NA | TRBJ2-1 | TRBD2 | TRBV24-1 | TGTGCCACCAGTGATTTTGCTAGCGGGAATACTCCGGGTGAGCAGTTCTTC | CATSDFASGNTPGEQFF
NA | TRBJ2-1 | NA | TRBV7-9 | TGTGCCAGCAACGCACGGGCGACGGGTGTTGGTAGTGAGCAGTTCTTC | CASNARATGVGSEQFF
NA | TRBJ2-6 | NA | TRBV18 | TGTGCCAGCTCACCACGGTCGGGGTTCGGGGCCAACGTCCTGACTTTC | CASSPRSGFGANVLTF
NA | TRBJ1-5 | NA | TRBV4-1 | TGCGCCAGCAGCCAAGTATCGCTAAGCAATCAGCCCCAGCATTTT | CASSQVSLSNQPQHF
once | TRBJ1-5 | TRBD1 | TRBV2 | TGTGCCGGAGGGGGCGGGGGGCAGCCCCAGCATTTT | CAGGGGGQPQHF
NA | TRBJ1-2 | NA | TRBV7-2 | TGTGCCAGCAGCTTCACAGGGACGGGCTACACCTTC | CASSFTGTGYTF
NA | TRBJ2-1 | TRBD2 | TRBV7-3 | TGTGCCAGCAGCCCGGGACTAGCGGGAGGCCCGCAGTTCTTC | CASSPGLAGGPQFF
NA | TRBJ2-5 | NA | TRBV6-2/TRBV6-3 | TGTGCCAGCAGTGACTCAGGGCAAGAGACCCAGTACTTC | CASSDSGQETQYF
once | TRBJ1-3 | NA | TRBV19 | TGTGCCAGTAACTCCAGGGCACGCAACACCATATATTTT | CASNSRARNTIYF
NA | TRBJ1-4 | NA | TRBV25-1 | TGTGCCAGCAGTGACAGTGGGAATGAAAAACTGTTTTTT | CASSDSGNEKLFF
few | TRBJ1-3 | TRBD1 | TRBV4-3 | TGCGCCAGCAGCTGGACAGGGTCTGGAAACACCATATATTTT | CASSWTGSGNTIYF
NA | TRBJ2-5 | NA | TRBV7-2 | TGTGCCAGCAGCTCGACTATAGGAGAGACCCAGTACTTC | CASSSTIGETQYF
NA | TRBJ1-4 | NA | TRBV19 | TGTGCCAGTAGTATTTCAGGGAGGGAAAAACTGTTTTTT | CASSISGREKLFF
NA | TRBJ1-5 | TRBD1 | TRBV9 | TGTGCCAGCAGCGTAGACAGGGGATCTCATCAGCCCCAGCATTTT | CASSVDRGSHQPQHF
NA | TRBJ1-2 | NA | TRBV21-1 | TGTGGCGTAGGGGGCGGCGGCTACACCTTC | CGVGGGGYTF
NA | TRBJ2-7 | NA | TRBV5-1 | TGCGCCAGCAGCCCACCTGGGAGCACCTACGAGCAGTACTTC | CASSPPGSTYEQYF
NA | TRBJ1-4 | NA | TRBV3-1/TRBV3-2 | TGTGCCAGCAGCCAAGTCGTGGTACCTAATGAAAAACTGTTTTTT | CASSQVVVPNEKLFF
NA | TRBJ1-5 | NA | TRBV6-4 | TGTGCCAGCAGTGAAACCCCCGCAGCCCAGCCCCAGCATTTT | CASSETPAAQPQHF
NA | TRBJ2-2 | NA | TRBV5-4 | TGTGCCAGCAGCGAGAACACCGGGGAGCTGTTTTTT | CASSENTGELFF
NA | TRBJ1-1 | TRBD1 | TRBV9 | TGTGCCAGCAGCGCCCGAGGACAGGGGTTCGACACTGAAGCTTTCTTT | CASSARGQGFDTEAFF
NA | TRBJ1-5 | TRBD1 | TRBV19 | TGTGCCAGTAGTCGCTGGACCGGGACAGGGATCGAGGGGGCCTATCAGCCCCAGCATTTT | CASSRWTGTGIEGAYQPQHF
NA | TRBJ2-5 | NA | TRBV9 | TGTGCCAGCAGCGTGGTAGGGGGTCGGCAAGAGACCCAGTACTTC | CASSVVGGRQETQYF
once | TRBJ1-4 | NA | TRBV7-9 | TGTGCCAGCAGCTTAGGGGGGAGAGGGAAACATTCGGCGGTCGAAAAACTGTTTTTT | CASSLGGRGKHSAVEKLFF
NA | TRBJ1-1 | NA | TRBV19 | TGTGCCAGTAGTGCCACCCGGGGGGGCACTGAAGCTTTCTTT | CASSATRGGTEAFF
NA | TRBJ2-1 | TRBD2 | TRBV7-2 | TGTGCCAGCAGCCGCCTGGTGGTAGCGGGGACTAACTCCTACAATGAGCAGTTCTTC | CASSRLVVAGTNSYNEQFF
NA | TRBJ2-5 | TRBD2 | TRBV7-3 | TGTGCCAGCAGCTTAACGGGTGCTAGCGGGGATGAGACCCAGTACTTC | CASSLTGASGDETQYF
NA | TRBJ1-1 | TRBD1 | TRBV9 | TGTGCCAGCAGCGTAGGCCCGGGACAGGGAATTGAAGCTTTCTTT | CASSVGPGQGIEAFF
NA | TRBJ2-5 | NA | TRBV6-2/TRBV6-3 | TGTGCCAGCAGCCGAGTCGGAGACGTACAAGAGACCCAGTACTTC | CASSRVGDVQETQYF
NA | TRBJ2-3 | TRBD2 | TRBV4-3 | TGCGCCAGCAGCCAAGATGGGAGGGGAAGCACAGATACGCAGTATTTT | CASSQDGRGSTDTQYF
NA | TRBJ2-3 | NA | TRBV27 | TGTGCCAGCAGTCCCTCGGTCAGGGGAGGGACAGATACGCAGTATTTT | CASSPSVRGGTDTQYF
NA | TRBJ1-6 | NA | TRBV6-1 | TGTGCCAGCAGTGAACTTCCCCCGGGAGGGAGATTACCCCTCCACTTT | CASSELPPGGRLPLHF